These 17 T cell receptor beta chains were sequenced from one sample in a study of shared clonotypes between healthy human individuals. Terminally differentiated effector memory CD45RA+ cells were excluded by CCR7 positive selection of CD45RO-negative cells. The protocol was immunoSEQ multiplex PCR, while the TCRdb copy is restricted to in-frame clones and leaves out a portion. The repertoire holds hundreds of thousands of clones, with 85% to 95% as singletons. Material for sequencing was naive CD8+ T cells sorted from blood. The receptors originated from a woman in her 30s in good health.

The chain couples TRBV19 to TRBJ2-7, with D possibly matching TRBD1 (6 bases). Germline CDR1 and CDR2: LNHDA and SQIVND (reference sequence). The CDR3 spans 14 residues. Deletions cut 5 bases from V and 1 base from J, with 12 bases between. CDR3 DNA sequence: TGTGCCAGTAGTGAGGCAGGGGAGTCCTACGAGCAGTACTTC. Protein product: CASSEAGESYEQYF.

CDR3 loop: CAWSIGNTEAFF. In DNA form, the CDR3 reads TGTGCCTGGAGTATCGGGAACACTGAAGCTTTCTTT. The V and J genes are TRBV30 and TRBJ1-1; D unclear. CDR3 length equals 12 residues. V lost 2 bases and J lost 1, with 5 bases in between. Germline V lookup: CDR1 GTSNPN, CDR2 SVGIG (reference sequence).

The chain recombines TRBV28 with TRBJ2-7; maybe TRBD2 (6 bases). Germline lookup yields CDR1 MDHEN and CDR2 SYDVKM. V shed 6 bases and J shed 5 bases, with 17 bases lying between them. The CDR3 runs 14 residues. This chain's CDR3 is CASSFKPPSDEQYF. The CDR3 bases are TGTGCCAGCAGCTTCAAACCGCCTAGCGACGAGCAGTACTTC.

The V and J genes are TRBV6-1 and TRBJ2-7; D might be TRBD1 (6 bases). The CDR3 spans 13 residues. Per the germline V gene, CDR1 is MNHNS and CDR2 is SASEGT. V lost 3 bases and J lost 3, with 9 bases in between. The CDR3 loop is CASSETGFYEQYF. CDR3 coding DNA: TGTGCCAGCAGTGAGACAGGATTCTACGAGCAGTACTTC.

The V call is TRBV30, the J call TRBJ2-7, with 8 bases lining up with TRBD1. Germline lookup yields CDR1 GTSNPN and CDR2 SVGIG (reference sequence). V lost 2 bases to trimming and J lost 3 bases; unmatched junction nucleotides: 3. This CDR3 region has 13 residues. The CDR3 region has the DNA TGTGCCTGGAGTTCCGGGACAGGCTACGAGCAGTACTTC. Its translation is CAWSSGTGYEQYF. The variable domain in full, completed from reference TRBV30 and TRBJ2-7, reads SQTIHQWPATLVQPVGSPLSLECTVEGTSNPNLYWYRQAAGRGLQLLFYSVGIGQISSEVPQNLSASRPQDRQFILSSKKLLLSDSGFYLCAWSSGTGYEQYFGPGTRLTVT.

CDR3 amino acids: CASSDDRGVAYEQYF. The CDR3 nucleotides are TGTGCCAGCAGCGATGACAGGGGGGTGGCCTACGAGCAGTACTTC. The V gene is TRBV7-9, the J gene TRBJ2-7, with TRBD1 matching over 9 bases. Germline CDR1 reads SEHNR; CDR2 reads FQNEAQ (reference sequence). The length of the CDR3 is 15 residues. V shed 5 bases and J 2 bases; nucleotides not matched to a gene: 7. The full variable domain, with the rest looked up from reference TRBV7-9 and TRBJ2-7, is DTGVSQNPRHKITKRGQNVTFRCDPISEHNRLYWYRQTLGQGPEFLTYFQNEAQLEKSRLLSDRFSAERPKGSFSTLEIQRTEQGDSAMYLCASSDDRGVAYEQYFGPGTRLTVT.

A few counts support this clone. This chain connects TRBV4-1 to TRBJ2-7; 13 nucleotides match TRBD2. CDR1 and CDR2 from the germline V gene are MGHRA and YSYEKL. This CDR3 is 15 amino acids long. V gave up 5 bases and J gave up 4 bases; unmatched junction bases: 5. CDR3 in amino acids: CASSVGTSGTYEQYF. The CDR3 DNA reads TGCGCCAGCAGCGTTGGGACTAGCGGGACTTACGAGCAGTACTTC.

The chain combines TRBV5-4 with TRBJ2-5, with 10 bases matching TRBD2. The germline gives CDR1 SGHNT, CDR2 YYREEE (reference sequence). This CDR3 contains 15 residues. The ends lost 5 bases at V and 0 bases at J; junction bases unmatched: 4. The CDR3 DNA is TGTGCCAGCAGAGCCGGGACTAGCGACCAAGAGACCCAGTACTTC. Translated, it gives CASRAGTSDQETQYF. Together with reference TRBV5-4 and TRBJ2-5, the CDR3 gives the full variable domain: ETGVTQSPTHLIKTRGQQVTLRCSSQSGHNTVSWYQQALGQGPQFIFQYYREEENGRGNFPPRFSGLQFPNYSSELNVNALELDDSALYLCASRAGTSDQETQYFGPGTRLLVL.

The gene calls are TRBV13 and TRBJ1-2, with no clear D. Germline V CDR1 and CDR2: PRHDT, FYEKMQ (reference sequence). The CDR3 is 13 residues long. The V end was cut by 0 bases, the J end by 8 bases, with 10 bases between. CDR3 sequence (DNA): TGTGCCAGCAGCTTAGGACCGAACGACGGCTACACCTTC. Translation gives CASSLGPNDGYTF.

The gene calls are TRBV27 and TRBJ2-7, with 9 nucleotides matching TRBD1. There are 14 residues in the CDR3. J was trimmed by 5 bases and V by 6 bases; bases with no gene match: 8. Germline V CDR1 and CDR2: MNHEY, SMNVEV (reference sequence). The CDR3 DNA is TGTGCCAGCAGCCCACAGGGGGCTTCTAACGAGCAGTACTTC. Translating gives CASSPQGASNEQYF.

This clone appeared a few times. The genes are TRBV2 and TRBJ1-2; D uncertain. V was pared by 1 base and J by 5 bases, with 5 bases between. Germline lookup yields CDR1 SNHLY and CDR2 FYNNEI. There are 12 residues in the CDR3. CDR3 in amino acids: CASSEGVYGYTF. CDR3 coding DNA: TGTGCCAGCAGTGAAGGGGTTTATGGCTACACCTTC.

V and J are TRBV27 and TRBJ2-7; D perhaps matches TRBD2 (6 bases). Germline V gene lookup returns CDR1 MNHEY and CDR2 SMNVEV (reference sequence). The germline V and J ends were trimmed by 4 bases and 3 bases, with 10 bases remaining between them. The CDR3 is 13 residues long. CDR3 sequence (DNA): TGTGCCAGCAGTTCGGGACTGTACTACGAGCAGTACTTC. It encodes CASSSGLYYEQYF.

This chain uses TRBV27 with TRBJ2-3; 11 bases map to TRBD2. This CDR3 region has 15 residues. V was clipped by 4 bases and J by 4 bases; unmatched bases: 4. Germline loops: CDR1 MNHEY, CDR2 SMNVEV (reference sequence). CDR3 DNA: TGTGCCAGCAGTTCAAGACTAGCGGGATCAGATACGCAGTATTTT. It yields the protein CASSSRLAGSDTQYF.

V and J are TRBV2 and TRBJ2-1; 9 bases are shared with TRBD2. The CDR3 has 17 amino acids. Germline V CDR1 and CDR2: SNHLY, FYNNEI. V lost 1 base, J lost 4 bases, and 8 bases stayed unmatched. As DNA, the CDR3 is TGTGCCAGCAGTGAAGTTGGTCTAGCGGGAAAGTACAATGAGCAGTTCTTC. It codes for CASSEVGLAGKYNEQFF.

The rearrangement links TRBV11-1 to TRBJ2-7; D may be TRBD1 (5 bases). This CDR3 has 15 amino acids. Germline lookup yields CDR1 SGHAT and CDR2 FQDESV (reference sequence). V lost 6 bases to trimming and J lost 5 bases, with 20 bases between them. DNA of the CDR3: TGTGCCAGCAGTTCTTACCAGGGTCCGTGGGACGAGCAGTACTTC. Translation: CASSSYQGPWDEQYF.

The CDR3 sequence: CASSEEAGGPYEQYF. The CDR3 nucleotides read TGTGCCAGCAGTGAGGAGGCAGGGGGGCCCTACGAGCAGTACTTC. The chain has TRBV2 and TRBJ2-7, with a possible D match to TRBD1 (7 bases). V dropped 3 bases and J dropped 2 bases, with 14 bases sitting between them. In germline, CDR1 is SNHLY, CDR2 FYNNEI. The CDR3 contains 15 residues. The whole variable domain, remainder taken from reference TRBV2 and TRBJ2-7, is EPEVTQTPSHQVTQMGQEVILRCVPISNHLYFYWYRQILGQKVEFLVSFYNNEISEKSEIFDDQFSVERPDGSNFTLKIRSTKLEDSAMYFCASSEEAGGPYEQYFGPGTRLTVT.

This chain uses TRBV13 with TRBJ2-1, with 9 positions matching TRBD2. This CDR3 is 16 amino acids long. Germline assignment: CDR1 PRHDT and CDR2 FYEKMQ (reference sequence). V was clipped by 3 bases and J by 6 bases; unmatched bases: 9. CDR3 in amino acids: CASSFRLAGRGNEQFF. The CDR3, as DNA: TGTGCCAGCAGCTTCCGCCTAGCGGGACGGGGCAATGAGCAGTTCTTC.